Listed below are T cell receptor beta chains from one sample, sequenced in a study of blood T cells in healthy people across ages. TCRdb reprocessed the 5' RACE reads with MiXCR, giving one entry per CDR3 protein. The sample consists of 1,300,000 or so distinct CDR3 sequences, approximately 59% of them appearing once. The sequencing input was blood. The receptors here all came from a man aged 18 to 30 in good health. Both conserved end residues are part of each CDR3. D genes are given only for firm matches. Not all rows give a size; the values are once, few, many and, for expanded clones, a class.

clone size	D gene	V gene	J gene	CDR3 DNA	CDR3 protein
few	TRBD2	TRBV20-1	TRBJ2-7	TGCAGTGCCGTGAAGGCGGGAGACGAGCAGTACTTC	CSAVKAGDEQYF
-	TRBD2	TRBV12-3/TRBV12-4	TRBJ2-5	TGTGCCAGCAGTTATACTAGCGGGAGTTCTGAGACCCAGTACTTC	CASSYTSGSSETQYF
-	-	TRBV29-1	TRBJ1-1	TGCAGCGTTCAATACCGGACGAGGGTGAACACTGAAGCTTTCTTT	CSVQYRTRVNTEAFF
-	-	TRBV6-6	TRBJ2-7	TGTGCCAGCAGTTACCCCCTAGGGGGAGGAGGGGACGAGCAGTACTTC	CASSYPLGGGGDEQYF
-	TRBD2	TRBV25-1	TRBJ2-3	TGTGCCAGCAGTCCCACGGGGGGGGGAAGGACAGATACGCAGTATTTT	CASSPTGGGRTDTQYF
few	-	TRBV2	TRBJ1-3	TGTGCCAGCACCAGCTCTGGAAACACCATATATTTT	CASTSSGNTIYF
-	-	TRBV4-1	TRBJ1-1	TGCGCCAGCAGCCAAGCCCCGAGCGCCACTGAAGCTTTCTTT	CASSQAPSATEAFF
-	-	TRBV21-1	TRBJ2-3	TGTGCCACCTCGGGGACTAGCTCTTGTACGCAGTATTTT	CATSGTSSCTQYF
-	-	TRBV27	TRBJ2-3	TGTGCCAGCAGTTTGGTGGGGGACCCGGATACGCAGTATTTT	CASSLVGDPDTQYF
-	-	TRBV20-1	TRBJ1-2	TGCAGTGCCTGGGACACCAGCTATGGCTACACCTTC	CSAWDTSYGYTF
-	TRBD2	TRBV12-3/TRBV12-4	TRBJ2-5	TGTGCCAGCAGTTTGAGACTAGCGGACCTTTCACAAGAGACCCAGTACTTC	CASSLRLADLSQETQYF
-	-	TRBV5-6	TRBJ1-5	TGTGCCAGCAGCTTGTTGCGGGTTCGCAATCAGCCCCAGCATTTT	CASSLLRVRNQPQHF
-	-	TRBV7-2	TRBJ2-1	TGTGCCAGCAGCTTAGAGGGGTTGTCCAGGGGCTACAATGAGCAGTTCTTC	CASSLEGLSRGYNEQFF
few	-	TRBV27	TRBJ2-4	TGTGCCAGCAGTAGCGGACCGGTAGCCAAAAACATTCAGTACTTC	CASSSGPVAKNIQYF
-	-	TRBV7-2	TRBJ1-1	TGTGCCAGCAGCTTTGGGGAATTACGGAGCACTGAAGCTTTCTTT	CASSFGELRSTEAFF
-	-	TRBV11-2	TRBJ2-6	TGTGCCAGCAGCTCACTTGAAAAGAGCTCTGGGGCCAACGTCCTGACTTTC	CASSSLEKSSGANVLTF
-	TRBD1	TRBV20-1	TRBJ1-1	TGCAGTGCTAGGAATCAGGGGGTAGAAACTGAAGCTTTCTTT	CSARNQGVETEAFF
-	-	TRBV20-1	TRBJ1-1	TGCAGTGCTAGAGATTCGGTACATTTGAACACTGAAGCTTTCTTT	CSARDSVHLNTEAFF
-	-	TRBV20-1	TRBJ1-1	TGCGGTGCTAGAGCGACCCGAATACCGAACACTGAAGCTTTCTTT	CGARATRIPNTEAFF
-	-	TRBV28	TRBJ2-7	TGTGCCAGCAGTTCCAGGAATTCCTACGAGCAGTACTTC	CASSSRNSYEQYF
-	-	TRBV12-3/TRBV12-4	TRBJ2-3	TGTGCCAGCAAACTGACTAGTGAATTTCCAGATACGCAGTATTTT	CASKLTSEFPDTQYF
-	-	TRBV7-2	TRBJ2-3	TGTGCCAGCAGCTCCACAAAGCGGCCAGTTGGTACGCAGTATTTT	CASSSTKRPVGTQYF
-	TRBD2	TRBV7-9	TRBJ2-1	TGTGCCAGCAGCTTAGTAGAAGTGTTGACTAGCGGGGGAGTTGAGCAGTTCTTC	CASSLVEVLTSGGVEQFF
-	TRBD2	TRBV4-1	TRBJ2-2	TGCGCCAGCAGCCTTCTCGTAGGGAGGGGAGCGAACACCGGGGAGCTGTTTTTT	CASSLLVGRGANTGELFF
-	-	TRBV27	TRBJ2-3	TGTGCCAGCAGTTTATATCGGGATTCAGATACGCAGTATTTT	CASSLYRDSDTQYF
-	-	TRBV20-1	TRBJ2-5	TGCAGTGCTAGGGCCCCCGGGCGGGGCGAGACCCAGTACTTC	CSARAPGRGETQYF
-	-	TRBV7-2	TRBJ2-5	TGTGCCAGCAGCTTAGTGAACAGCGGAGAGACCCAGTACTTC	CASSLVNSGETQYF
-	-	TRBV4-3	TRBJ2-3	TGCGCCAGCAGCCAGGGCGAATACCACACAGATACGCAGTATTTT	CASSQGEYHTDTQYF
-	-	TRBV27	TRBJ2-1	TGTGCCAGCAGGACAACAGGGGGCGGGGGGTATGAGCAGTTCTTC	CASRTTGGGGYEQFF
few	TRBD1	TRBV4-1	TRBJ2-5	TGCGCCAGCAGCCAAGCCCCCGACAGGGTGCAGTACTTC	CASSQAPDRVQYF
-	-	TRBV4-1	TRBJ2-5	TGCGCCAGCAGCCAAGTTCCGGGGGTTGAGCAGTACTTC	CASSQVPGVEQYF
-	-	TRBV4-3	TRBJ2-7	TGCGCCAGCAGCCAAGATTGGACAGGGCGATTCAGCGGGAGCTACGAGCAGTACTTC	CASSQDWTGRFSGSYEQYF
-	-	TRBV7-9	TRBJ2-5	TGTGCCAGCAGCTCGGTCCAGGGAAGAGAGACCCAGTACTTC	CASSSVQGRETQYF
-	-	TRBV10-3	TRBJ2-3	TGTGCCATCGCACTCGCTGATGAAAGCACAGATACGCAGTATTTT	CAIALADESTDTQYF
-	-	TRBV6-4	TRBJ2-1	TGTGCCAGCAGCATCCAGGGGGGGACCTACAATGAGCAGTTCTTC	CASSIQGGTYNEQFF
-	TRBD2	TRBV7-8	TRBJ2-1	TGTGCCAGCAGCTTAATAAGACTAGCGGGAGGCAATGAGCAGTTCTTC	CASSLIRLAGGNEQFF
once	TRBD2	TRBV5-1	TRBJ2-1	TGCGCCAGCAGCTTGGATCGCGGGAGGGCCTACGGCTCCTACAATGAGCAGTTCTTC	CASSLDRGRAYGSYNEQFF
-	-	TRBV2	TRBJ1-2	TGTGCCAGCAGTGAAGACAGGGATAACTATGGCTACACCTTC	CASSEDRDNYGYTF
-	-	TRBV25-1	TRBJ2-7	TGTGCCAGCAGTGAACAGGCCGGGACACCTGCCTACGAGCAGTACTTC	CASSEQAGTPAYEQYF
-	-	TRBV12-3/TRBV12-4	TRBJ1-4	TGTGCCAGCAGCTCTGAAATAGGGGCTTTTAGAGAAAAACTGTTTTTT	CASSSEIGAFREKLFF
-	-	TRBV6-1	TRBJ2-4	TGTGCCAGCAGTGAAGCGCTTCCGGGACGTCTACTAGCCAAAAACATTCAGTACTTC	CASSEALPGRLLAKNIQYF
-	-	TRBV30	TRBJ1-1	TGTGCCTGGAGTGTTACCGCTGAAGCTTTCTTT	CAWSVTAEAFF
-	-	TRBV10-3	TRBJ2-3	TGTGCCATCACAGGGGCAGGCCATCCAGATACGCAGTATTTT	CAITGAGHPDTQYF
-	TRBD1	TRBV6-5	TRBJ1-2	TGTGCCAGCAGTCAAACAGGGGGCAAATCTAACTATGGCTACACCTTC	CASSQTGGKSNYGYTF
-	-	TRBV3-1	TRBJ1-2	TGTGCCAGCAGCCAAGATCTCGGGAGAGGCGCGTCCTATGGCTACACCTTC	CASSQDLGRGASYGYTF
few	TRBD2	TRBV7-9	TRBJ2-1	TGTGCCAGTGCCGGGACTAGCGGGAGCTATGAGCAGTTCTTC	CASAGTSGSYEQFF
-	-	TRBV7-2	TRBJ2-3	TGTGCCGCCAGCGGGCCCTCCACAGATACGCAGTATTTT	CAASGPSTDTQYF
-	-	TRBV12-3/TRBV12-4	TRBJ1-4	TGTGCCAGCAGTACAGGGTTGAGTCTTGGTAATGAAAAACTGTTTTTT	CASSTGLSLGNEKLFF
few	-	TRBV20-1	TRBJ2-4	TGCAGTGCTAGACGCAGAGGGATTCTAGCCAAAAACATTCAGTACTTC	CSARRRGILAKNIQYF
once	TRBD1	TRBV4-2	TRBJ2-4	TGTGCCAGCAGCCAAGTGGTTGAGGGACAGGAAGGGGGCATTCAGTACTTC	CASSQVVEGQEGGIQYF
-	-	TRBV10-3	TRBJ1-2	TGTGCCATCAGTGAGGGGCTGCTCTATGGCTACACCTTC	CAISEGLLYGYTF
few	-	TRBV7-9	TRBJ1-1	TGTGCCAGCAGGGCGGACAGCCTAAACACTGAAGCTTTCTTT	CASRADSLNTEAFF
few	-	TRBV28	TRBJ1-2	TGTGCCAGCAGTTTCTCTGGACTTAACTATGGCTACACCTTC	CASSFSGLNYGYTF
few	TRBD1	TRBV10-3	TRBJ1-2	TGTGCCAGTATCAGGCAGGGGGATGACTATGGCTACACCTTC	CASIRQGDDYGYTF